Reported below is one T cell receptor (beta chain). Unique molecular identifiers were incorporated when the TCRbeta library was constructed. Each CDR3 protein gets one entry after TCRdb re-called the PCR reads with MiXCR. The sample carries 500,000 to 600,000 distinct CDR3 sequences, around a third recorded once. This sample was included in a study of T-cell reconstitution after alpha-beta-depleted transplantation in children. The sequences come from PBMCs from the stem cell graft donor, collected from the stem cell graft. The receptor's source is a human donor who donated a stem cell graft to a child with aplastic anemia.

CDR3 coding DNA: TGTGCCAGGCCTAGGGGGACCTGCATGAACACTGAAGCTTTCTTT. This gives the protein CARPRGTCMNTEAFF. This chain links TRBV21-1 with TRBJ1-1. TRBV21-1 is a pseudogene locus. The CDR3 has 15 amino acids.